The source of this T cell receptor beta chain is a study of T-cell reconstitution after alpha-beta-depleted transplantation in children. The library targeted TCRbeta and was prepared with unique molecular identifiers. MiXCR was run by TCRdb on the PCR reads, yielding one entry per CDR3 protein. The table lists about 160,000 distinct CDR3 sequences, 11% of them singletons. Study-level points and caveats: Reports say that about two months after transplant, the alpha-beta T cells came out of several hundred graft clones that had expanded. In some patients, recipient T cells and intrathymic progenitors surviving conditioning explained high day-60 diversity. Once a year had passed after transplant, T-cell counts and diversity came mostly from newly produced T cells.

CDR1 is MGHRA and CDR2 is YSYEKL in the germline V gene. The V end lost 2 bases, the J end lost 8 bases, and 7 bases lay between the germline ends. CDR3 size: 12 residues. This clonotype was seen at least ten times. Its antigen is as yet unknown. This chain joins TRBV4-1 and TRBJ2-1, with a tentative D call TRBD1 (6 bases). The sequencing used PBMCs, collected before TCRalphabeta/CD19-depleted stem cell transplant. The source of this sequence is a boy aged 2 to 10 with acute myeloid leukemia, due to receive a stem cell transplant. CDR3 bases: TGCGCCAGCAGCCAAACAGGGTATGAGCAGTTCTTC. Protein: CASSQTGYEQFF.